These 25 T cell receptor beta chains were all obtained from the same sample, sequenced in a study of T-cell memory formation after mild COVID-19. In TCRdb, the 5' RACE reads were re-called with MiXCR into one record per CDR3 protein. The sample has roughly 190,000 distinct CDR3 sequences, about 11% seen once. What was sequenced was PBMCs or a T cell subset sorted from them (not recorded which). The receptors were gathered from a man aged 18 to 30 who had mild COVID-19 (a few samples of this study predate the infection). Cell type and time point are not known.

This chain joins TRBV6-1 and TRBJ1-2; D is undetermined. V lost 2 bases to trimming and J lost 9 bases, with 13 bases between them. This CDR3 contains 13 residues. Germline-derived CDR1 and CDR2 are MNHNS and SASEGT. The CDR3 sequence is CASSELVGESYTF. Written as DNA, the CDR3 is TGTGCCAGCAGTGAATTAGTCGGGGAGAGCTACACCTTC.

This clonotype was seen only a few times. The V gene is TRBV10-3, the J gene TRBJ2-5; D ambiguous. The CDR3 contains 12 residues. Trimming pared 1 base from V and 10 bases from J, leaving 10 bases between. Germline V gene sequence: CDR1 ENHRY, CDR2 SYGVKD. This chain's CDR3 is CAISEFSDDQYF. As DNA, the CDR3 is TGTGCCATCAGTGAGTTCTCAGACGACCAGTACTTC.

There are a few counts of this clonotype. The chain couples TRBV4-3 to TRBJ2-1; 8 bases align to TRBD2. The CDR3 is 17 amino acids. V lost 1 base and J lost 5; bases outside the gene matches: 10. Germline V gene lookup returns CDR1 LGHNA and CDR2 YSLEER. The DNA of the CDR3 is TGCGCCAGCAGCCAAGGGTTTACGGGGGGGGCCAACAATGAGCAGTTCTTC. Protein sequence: CASSQGFTGGANNEQFF.

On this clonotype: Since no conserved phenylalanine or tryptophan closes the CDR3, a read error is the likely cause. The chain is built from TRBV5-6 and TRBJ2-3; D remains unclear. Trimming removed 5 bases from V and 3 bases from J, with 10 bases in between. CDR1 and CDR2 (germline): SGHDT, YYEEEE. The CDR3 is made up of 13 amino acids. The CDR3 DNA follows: TGTGCCAGCAGACCTACTTCTACAGATACGCAGTATATT. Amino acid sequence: CASRPTSTDTQYI.

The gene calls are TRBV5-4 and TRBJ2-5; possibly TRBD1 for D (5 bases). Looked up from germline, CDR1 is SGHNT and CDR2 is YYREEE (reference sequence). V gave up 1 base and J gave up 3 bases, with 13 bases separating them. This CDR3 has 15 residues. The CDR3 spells CASSLPPTVKETQYF. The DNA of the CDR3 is TGTGCCAGCAGCTTGCCTCCGACAGTTAAAGAGACCCAGTACTTC.

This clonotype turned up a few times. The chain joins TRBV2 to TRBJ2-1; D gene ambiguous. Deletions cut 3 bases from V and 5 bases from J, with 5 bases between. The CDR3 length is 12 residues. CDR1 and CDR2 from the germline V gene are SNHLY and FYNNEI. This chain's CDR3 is CASSDPDNEQFF. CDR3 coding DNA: TGTGCCAGCAGTGACCCTGACAATGAGCAGTTCTTC. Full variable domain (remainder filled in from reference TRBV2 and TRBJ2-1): EPEVTQTPSHQVTQMGQEVILRCVPISNHLYFYWYRQILGQKVEFLVSFYNNEISEKSEIFDDQFSVERPDGSNFTLKIRSTKLEDSAMYFCASSDPDNEQFFGPGTRLTVL.

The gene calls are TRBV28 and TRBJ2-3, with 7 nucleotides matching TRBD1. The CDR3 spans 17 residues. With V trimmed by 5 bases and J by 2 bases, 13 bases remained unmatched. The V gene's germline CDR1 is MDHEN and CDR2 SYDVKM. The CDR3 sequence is CASSPGRDSRPTDTQYF. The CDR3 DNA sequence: TGTGCCAGCAGTCCTGGTAGGGACAGCCGCCCCACAGATACGCAGTATTTT.

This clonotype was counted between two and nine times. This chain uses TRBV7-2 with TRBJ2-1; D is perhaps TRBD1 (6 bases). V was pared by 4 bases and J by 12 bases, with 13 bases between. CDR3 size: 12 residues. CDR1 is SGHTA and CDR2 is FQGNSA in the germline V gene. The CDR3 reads CASSYTGTGQFF. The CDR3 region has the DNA TGTGCCAGCAGCTACACAGGGACGGGGCAGTTCTTC.

The CDR3 DNA reads TGTGCCAGCAGTCCTAGGGGACAGGCTAATGAAAAACTGTTTTTT. It encodes CASSPRGQANEKLFF. V gene TRBV7-8 combines with J gene TRBJ1-4; 8 bases line up with TRBD1. The CDR3 length is 15 residues. V shed 6 bases, J shed 3 bases, and the junction held 6 bases outside the gene matches. Germline V CDR1 and CDR2: SGHVS, FQNEAQ.

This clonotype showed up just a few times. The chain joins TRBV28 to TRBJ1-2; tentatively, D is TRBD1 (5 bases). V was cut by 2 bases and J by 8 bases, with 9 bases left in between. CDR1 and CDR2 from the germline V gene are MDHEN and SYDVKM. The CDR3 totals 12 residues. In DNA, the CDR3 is TGTGCCAGCAGTTTAGGGACCGCCGGCTACACCTTC. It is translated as CASSLGTAGYTF.

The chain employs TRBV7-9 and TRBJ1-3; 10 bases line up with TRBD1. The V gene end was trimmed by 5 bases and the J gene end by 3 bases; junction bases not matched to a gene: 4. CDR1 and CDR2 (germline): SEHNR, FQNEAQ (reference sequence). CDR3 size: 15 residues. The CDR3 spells CASSLGQGGGNTIYF. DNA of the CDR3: TGTGCCAGCAGCCTCGGACAGGGGGGTGGAAACACCATATATTTT.

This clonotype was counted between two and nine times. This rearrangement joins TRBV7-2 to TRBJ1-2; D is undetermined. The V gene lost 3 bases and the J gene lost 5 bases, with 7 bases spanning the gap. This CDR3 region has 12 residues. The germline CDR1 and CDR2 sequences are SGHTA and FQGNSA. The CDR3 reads CASSLSSYGYTF. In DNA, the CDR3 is TGTGCCAGCAGCTTGTCCAGTTATGGCTACACCTTC.

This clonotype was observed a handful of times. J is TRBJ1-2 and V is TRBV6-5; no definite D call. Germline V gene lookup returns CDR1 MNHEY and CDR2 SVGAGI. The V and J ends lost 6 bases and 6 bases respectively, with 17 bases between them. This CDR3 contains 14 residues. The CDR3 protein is CASSSRTGRDGYTF. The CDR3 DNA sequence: TGTGCCAGCAGCTCCCGGACGGGAAGGGATGGCTACACCTTC.

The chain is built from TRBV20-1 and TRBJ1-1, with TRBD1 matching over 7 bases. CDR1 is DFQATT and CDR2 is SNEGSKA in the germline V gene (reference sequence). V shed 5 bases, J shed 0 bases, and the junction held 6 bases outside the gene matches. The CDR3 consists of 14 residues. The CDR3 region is CSAATGPMNTEAFF. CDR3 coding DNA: TGCAGTGCTGCGACAGGGCCGATGAACACTGAAGCTTTCTTT.

CDR3 nucleotide sequence: TGTGCCAGCAGCAAAGACACAAACACTGAAGCTTTCTTT. Amino acid sequence: CASSKDTNTEAFF. V is TRBV5-4 and J is TRBJ1-1, with no clear D. The germline gives CDR1 SGHNT, CDR2 YYREEE (reference sequence). The V end lost 4 bases, the J end lost 2 bases, and 9 bases lay between the germline ends. The CDR3 length is 13 residues.

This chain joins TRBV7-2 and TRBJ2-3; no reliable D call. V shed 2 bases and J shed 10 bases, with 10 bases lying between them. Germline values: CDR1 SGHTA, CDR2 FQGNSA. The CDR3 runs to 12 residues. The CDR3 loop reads CASSLTSLAQYF. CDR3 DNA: TGTGCCAGCAGCTTAACCAGCCTCGCGCAGTATTTT.

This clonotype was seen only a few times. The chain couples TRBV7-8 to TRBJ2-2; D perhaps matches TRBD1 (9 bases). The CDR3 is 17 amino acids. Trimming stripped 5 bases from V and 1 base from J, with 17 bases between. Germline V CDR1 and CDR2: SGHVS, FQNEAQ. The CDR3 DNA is TGTGCCAGCAGCCCCCGGGGGGGACAGGGGAACACCGGGGAGCTGTTTTTT. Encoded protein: CASSPRGGQGNTGELFF.

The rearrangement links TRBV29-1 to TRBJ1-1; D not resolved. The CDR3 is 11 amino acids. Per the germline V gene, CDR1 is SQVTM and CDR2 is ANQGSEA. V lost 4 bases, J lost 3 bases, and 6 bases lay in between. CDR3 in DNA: TGCAGCGTTGGTGCGGACACTGAAGCTTTCTTT. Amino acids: CSVGADTEAFF.

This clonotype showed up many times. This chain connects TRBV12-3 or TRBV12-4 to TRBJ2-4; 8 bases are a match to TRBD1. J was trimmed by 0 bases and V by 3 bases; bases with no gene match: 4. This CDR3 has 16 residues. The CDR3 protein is CASSFRQGRAKNIQYF. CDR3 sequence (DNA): TGTGCCAGCAGTTTTCGACAGGGGAGAGCCAAAAACATTCAGTACTTC.

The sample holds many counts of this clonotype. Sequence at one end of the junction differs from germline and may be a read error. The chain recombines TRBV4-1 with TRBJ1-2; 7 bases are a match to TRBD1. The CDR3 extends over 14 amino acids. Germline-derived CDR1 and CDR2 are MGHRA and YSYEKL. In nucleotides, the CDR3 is TGCGCCAGCAGCCAAGACCCCGGACAGGACCCCGGAGGCTTC. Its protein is CASSQDPGQDPGGF.

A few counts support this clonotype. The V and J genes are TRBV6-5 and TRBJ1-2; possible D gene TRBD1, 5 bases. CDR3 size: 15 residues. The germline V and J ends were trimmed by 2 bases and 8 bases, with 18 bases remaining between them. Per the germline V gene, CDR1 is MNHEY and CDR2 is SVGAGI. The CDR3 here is CASSYDARGRDGYTF. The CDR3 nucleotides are TGTGCCAGCAGTTACGACGCCCGGGGGAGAGACGGCTACACCTTC.

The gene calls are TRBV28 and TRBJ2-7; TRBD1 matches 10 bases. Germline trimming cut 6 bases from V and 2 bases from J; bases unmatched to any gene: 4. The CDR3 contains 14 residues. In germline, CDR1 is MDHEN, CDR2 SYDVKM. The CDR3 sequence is CASRGQGQTYEQYV. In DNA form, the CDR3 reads TGTGCCAGCAGGGGACAGGGGCAGACCTACGAGCAGTACGTC.

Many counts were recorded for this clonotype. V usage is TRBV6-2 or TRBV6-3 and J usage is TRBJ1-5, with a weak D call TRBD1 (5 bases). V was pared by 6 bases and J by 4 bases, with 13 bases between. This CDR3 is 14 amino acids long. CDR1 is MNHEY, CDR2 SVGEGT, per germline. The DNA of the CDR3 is TGTGCCAGCAGCTACGGGGGATGGAATCAGCCCCAGCATTTT. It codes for CASSYGGWNQPQHF.

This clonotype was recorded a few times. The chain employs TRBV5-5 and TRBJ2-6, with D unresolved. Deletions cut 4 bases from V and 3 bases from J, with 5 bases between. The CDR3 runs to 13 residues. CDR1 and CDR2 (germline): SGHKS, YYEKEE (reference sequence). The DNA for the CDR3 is TGTGCCAGCAGCCCATATGGGGCCAACGTCCTGACTTTC. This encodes CASSPYGANVLTF.

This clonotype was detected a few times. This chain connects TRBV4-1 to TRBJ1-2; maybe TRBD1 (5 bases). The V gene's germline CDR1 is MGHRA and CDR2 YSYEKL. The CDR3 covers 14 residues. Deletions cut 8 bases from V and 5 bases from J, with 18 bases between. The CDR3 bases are TGCGCCAGCGCCCGGGGGGGGACTCCATATGGCTACACCTTC. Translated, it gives CASARGGTPYGYTF.